The rows below give T cell receptor beta chains drawn from one sample of a study of cytomegalovirus exposure and HLA in healthy donors. Measured with immunoSEQ multiplex PCR; TCRdb has only the in-frame clones, and not every one. The sample contains about 63,000 clones, 80% to 90% of which appear only once. Sequenced input: PBMCs. These receptors all come from a woman aged 30 to 39 in good health and CMV-seropositive. Both conserved end residues are part of each CDR3. D genes are given only for firm matches. Part of the rows lack a size; the others show once, few, many or a class for expanded clones.

v_gene	abundance	j_gene	d_gene	CDR3aa	CDR3nt
TRBV5-1	once	TRBJ2-5	NA	CASSLASEETQYF	TGCGCCAGCAGCTTGGCCAGTGAAGAGACCCAGTACTTC
TRBV27	NA	TRBJ2-1	NA	CASGETDNEQFF	TGTGCCAGCGGTGAGACAGACAATGAGCAGTTCTTC
TRBV6-5	NA	TRBJ2-4	TRBD2	CASSPGTRLNIQYF	TGTGCCAGCAGTCCCGGGACTAGGTTAAACATTCAGTACTTC
TRBV27	NA	TRBJ2-7	NA	CASSDIYEQYF	TGTGCCAGCAGCGACATCTACGAGCAGTACTTC
TRBV5-1	NA	TRBJ2-1	TRBD2	CASRGLAGLRSSYNEQFF	TGCGCCAGCAGGGGACTAGCGGGATTAAGGAGCTCCTACAATGAGCAGTTCTTC
TRBV9	NA	TRBJ2-1	TRBD2	CASSRLADSLGEQFF	TGTGCCAGCAGCCGACTAGCGGACTCACTCGGGGAGCAGTTCTTC
TRBV28	NA	TRBJ1-2	NA	CASSPQVATRHGYTF	TGTGCCAGCAGTCCACAAGTCGCTACGCGGCATGGCTACACCTTC
TRBV18	once	TRBJ2-7	NA	CASSPGEGVYYEQYF	TGTGCCAGCTCACCAGGGGAGGGGGTATATTACGAGCAGTACTTC
TRBV9	NA	TRBJ2-2	TRBD2	CASSVELAGGTGELFF	TGTGCCAGCAGCGTAGAACTAGCGGGAGGTACCGGGGAGCTGTTTTTT
TRBV7-9	NA	TRBJ2-7	NA	CASSLEAGSHEQYF	TGTGCCAGCAGCTTAGAGGCAGGGTCCCACGAGCAGTACTTC
TRBV6-5	few	TRBJ2-3	TRBD1	CASSYGQGMTDTQYF	TGTGCCAGCAGTTACGGACAGGGGATGACAGATACGCAGTATTTT
TRBV12-2	NA	TRBJ1-1	NA	CASRFYRGLTEAFF	TGTGCAAGTCGCTTCTACAGGGGTCTGACTGAAGCTTTCTTT
TRBV2	NA	TRBJ1-2	TRBD1	CASTGQGANYGYTF	TGTGCCAGCACAGGACAGGGGGCGAACTATGGCTACACCTTC
TRBV15	once	TRBJ2-3	TRBD1	CATSGTGPSDTQYF	TGTGCCACCAGCGGGACAGGGCCCTCAGATACGCAGTATTTT
TRBV9	NA	TRBJ2-3	NA	CASSVASRADTQYF	TGTGCCAGCAGCGTAGCATCCAGGGCAGATACGCAGTATTTT
TRBV5-4	NA	TRBJ2-1	NA	CASSSAGLFNEQFF	TGTGCCAGCAGCTCCGCGGGACTCTTCAATGAGCAGTTCTTC
TRBV9	NA	TRBJ1-2	NA	CASSVSDRSLSNYGYTF	TGTGCCAGCAGCGTAAGCGACAGGAGTCTAAGTAACTATGGCTACACCTTC
TRBV6-5	NA	TRBJ1-2	NA	CASSYSRGNYGYTF	TGTGCCAGCAGTTACTCGCGGGGGAACTATGGCTACACCTTC
TRBV9	NA	TRBJ2-2	NA	CASSKNRAGTGELFF	TGTGCCAGCAGCAAAAACAGGGCAGGCACCGGGGAGCTGTTTTTT
TRBV5-8	few	TRBJ2-1	TRBD2	CASSLNSGRFYNEQFF	TGTGCCAGCAGCTTGAATAGCGGGAGGTTTTACAATGAGCAGTTCTTC
TRBV7-2	NA	TRBJ2-7	NA	CASSTGRETYEQYF	TGTGCCAGCAGCACTGGCCGGGAGACCTACGAGCAGTACTTC
TRBV18	NA	TRBJ2-7	NA	CASSPPTGADEQYF	TGTGCCAGCTCACCACCGACGGGAGCCGACGAGCAGTACTTC
TRBV4-1	NA	TRBJ2-2	TRBD1	CASSQPGTGHTGELFF	TGCGCCAGCAGCCAGCCCGGGACAGGTCATACCGGGGAGCTGTTTTTT
TRBV18	NA	TRBJ2-1	NA	CASSPQRAPYNEQFF	TGTGCCAGCTCACCACAGCGGGCGCCCTACAATGAGCAGTTCTTC
TRBV30	few	TRBJ2-7	TRBD2	CAWSREGSSYEQYF	TGTGCCTGGAGTAGGGAGGGCAGTTCCTACGAGCAGTACTTC
TRBV4-1	once	TRBJ2-2	TRBD2	CASSQGGLASGELFF	TGCGCCAGCAGCCAAGGGGGACTAGCTTCTGGGGAGCTGTTTTTT
TRBV12-5	NA	TRBJ2-5	NA	CASGSDSQETQYF	TGTGCTAGTGGCTCGGACAGCCAAGAGACCCAGTACTTC
TRBV11-2	NA	TRBJ2-7	NA	CASSLEQGPEQYF	TGTGCCAGCAGCTTAGAACAGGGTCCCGAGCAGTACTTC
TRBV13	NA	TRBJ2-1	NA	CASSPRPGVLSEQFF	TGTGCCAGCAGCCCCCGCCCGGGAGTTCTCTCCGAGCAGTTCTTC
TRBV18	NA	TRBJ2-7	TRBD2	CASSPPGTSGSTAYEQYF	TGTGCCAGCTCACCTCCTGGGACTAGCGGGAGTACCGCCTACGAGCAGTACTTC
TRBV9	few	TRBJ2-1	TRBD2	CASSPMTSGAYNEQFF	TGTGCCAGCAGCCCGATGACTAGCGGGGCTTACAATGAGCAGTTCTTC
TRBV6-5	NA	TRBJ1-4	NA	CASRDGGRGEKLFF	TGTGCCAGCAGAGACGGGGGGCGGGGCGAAAAACTGTTTTTT
TRBV5-1	NA	TRBJ2-7	TRBD1	CASSLGTVSYEQYF	TGCGCCAGCAGCTTAGGGACAGTCTCCTACGAGCAGTACTTC
TRBV29-1	NA	TRBJ2-7	TRBD1	CSVVPGTGVEQYF	TGCAGCGTTGTCCCCGGGACAGGGGTCGAGCAGTACTTC
TRBV28	NA	TRBJ1-3	TRBD1	CASSFLTGGGNTIYF	TGTGCCAGCAGTTTCCTCACAGGGGGCGGAAACACCATATATTTT
TRBV6-1	NA	TRBJ2-5	TRBD2	CASRSPAGVQETQYF	TGTGCCAGCAGATCCCCCGCGGGGGTCCAAGAGACCCAGTACTTC
TRBV15	NA	TRBJ2-3	NA	CATSSGLSSSTDTQYF	TGTGCCACCAGCTCCGGACTAAGCAGCAGCACAGATACGCAGTATTTT
TRBV5-1	NA	TRBJ1-1	TRBD1	CASSKTTGGTEAFF	TGCGCCAGCAGCAAAACTACAGGGGGGACTGAAGCTTTCTTT
TRBV7-8	NA	TRBJ1-2	NA	CASSSRGINYGYTF	TGTGCCAGCAGCTCGCGTGGTATCAACTATGGCTACACCTTC